This T cell receptor (beta chain) was sequenced during a study of immune evolution from preneoplasia to lung adenocarcinoma. Regarding the study as a whole: From normal lung to invasive adenocarcinoma, top clone frequencies appeared to decrease.

The data were produced by immunoSEQ multiplex PCR, yet TCRdb's version contains in-frame clones alone and is incomplete. Of 7,000 or so clones in the sample, over 70% were seen once. Trimming left V 2 bases short and J 8 bases short, with 4 bases between. CDR3 length: 11 residues. Germline CDR1 MNHEY, CDR2 SMNVEV (reference sequence). Between the mid-2010s and the late 2010s, patients underwent resection in Japan or China. Each case's diagnosis was confirmed by two pathologists on H&E. Worth noting for this clone: Its specificity is unknown.

This TCR came from a person aged 65-85 years with lung adenocarcinoma. V is TRBV27 and J is TRBJ2-1; D remains ambiguous. Sequencing used FFPE adjacent normal lung tissue. The CDR3 DNA is TGTGCCAGCAGTTTAGGGTATGAGCAGTTCTTC. It codes for CASSLGYEQFF.